The T cell receptor beta chain under discussion was sequenced for a study of blood T cell repertoires in COVID-19. Study context: Specimens from acute and convalescent COVID-19 originated in the United States, Italy and Spain. Sources were T cells, B-cell-depleted T cells, or PBMCs; the material itself was cDNA or gDNA.

A few counts support this clone. The CDR3 has 16 residues. V lost 4 bases to trimming and J lost 4 bases; unmatched junction nucleotides: 6. Germline V gene sequence: CDR1 MNHEY, CDR2 SMNVEV (reference sequence). Per the original methods: Nucleated cell counts were estimated from reference gene primer amplification. Using immunoSEQ multiplex PCR, the repertoire was profiled, and TCRdb retains in-frame clones only, with some absent. For V, J and clone size, that table is used; D and trimming come from the DNA. The sample contains just over 250,000 clones, 80% to 90% of which appear only once. What was sequenced was peripheral blood. This receptor was identified in a woman aged 45-65 years with acute or convalescent COVID-19. The J gene is TRBJ1-6, the V gene TRBV27; TRBD1 agrees at 8 bases. CDR3 sequence reads: CASSSIGTGYNSPLHF. The CDR3 coding sequence is TGTGCCAGCAGTTCTATTGGGACAGGTTATAATTCACCCCTCCACTTT.